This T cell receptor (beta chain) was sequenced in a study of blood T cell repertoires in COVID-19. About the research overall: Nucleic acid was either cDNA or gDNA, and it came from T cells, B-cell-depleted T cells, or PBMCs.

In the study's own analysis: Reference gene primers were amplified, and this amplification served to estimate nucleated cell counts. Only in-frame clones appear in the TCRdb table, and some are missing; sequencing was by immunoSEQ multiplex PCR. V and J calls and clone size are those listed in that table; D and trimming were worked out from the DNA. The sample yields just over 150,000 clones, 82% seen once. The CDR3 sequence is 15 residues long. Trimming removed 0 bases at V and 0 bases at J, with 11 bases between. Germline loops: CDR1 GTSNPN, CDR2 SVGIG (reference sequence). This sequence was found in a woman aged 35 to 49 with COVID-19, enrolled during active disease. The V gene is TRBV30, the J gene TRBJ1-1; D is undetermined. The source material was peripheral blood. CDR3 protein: CAWSVPRVLNTEAFF. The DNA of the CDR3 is TGTGCCTGGAGTGTCCCGAGGGTCCTGAACACTGAAGCTTTCTTT. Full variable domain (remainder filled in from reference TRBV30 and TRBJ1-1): SQTIHQWPATLVQPVGSPLSLECTVEGTSNPNLYWYRQAAGRGLQLLFYSVGIGQISSEVPQNLSASRPQDRQFILSSKKLLLSDSGFYLCAWSVPRVLNTEAFFGQGTRLTVV.